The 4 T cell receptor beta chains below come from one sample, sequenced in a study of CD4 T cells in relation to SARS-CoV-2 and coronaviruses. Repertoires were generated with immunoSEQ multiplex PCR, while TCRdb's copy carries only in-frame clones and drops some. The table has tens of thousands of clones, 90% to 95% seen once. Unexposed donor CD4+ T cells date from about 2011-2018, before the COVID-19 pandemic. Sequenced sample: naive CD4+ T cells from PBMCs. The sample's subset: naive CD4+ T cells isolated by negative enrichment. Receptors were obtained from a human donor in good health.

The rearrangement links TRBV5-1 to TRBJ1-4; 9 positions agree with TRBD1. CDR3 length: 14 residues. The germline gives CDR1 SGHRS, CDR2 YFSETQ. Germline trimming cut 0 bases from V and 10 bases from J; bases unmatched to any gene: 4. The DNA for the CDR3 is TGCGCCAGCAGCTTGGGGACAGGGGAAGGAAAACTGTTTTTT. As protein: CASSLGTGEGKLFF. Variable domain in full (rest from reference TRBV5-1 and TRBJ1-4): KAGVTQTPRYLIKTRGQQVTLSCSPISGHRSVSWYQQTPGQGLQFLFEYFSETQRNKGNFPGRFSGRQFSNSRSEMNVSTLELGDSALYLCASSLGTGEGKLFFGSGTQLSVL.

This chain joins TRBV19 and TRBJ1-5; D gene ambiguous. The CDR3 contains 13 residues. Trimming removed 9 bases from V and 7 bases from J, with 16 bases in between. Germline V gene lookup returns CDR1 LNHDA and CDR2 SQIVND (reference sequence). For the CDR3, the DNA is TGTGCCAGCCAAGACTACGCTATGCAGCCCCAGCATTTT. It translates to CASQDYAMQPQHF.

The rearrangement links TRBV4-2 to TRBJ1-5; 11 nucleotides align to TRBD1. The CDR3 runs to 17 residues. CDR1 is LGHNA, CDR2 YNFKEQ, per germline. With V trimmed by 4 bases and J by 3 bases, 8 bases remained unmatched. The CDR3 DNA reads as TGTGCCAGCAGCCCCTCCCGGGACAGGGGGAACAATCAGCCCCAGCATTTT. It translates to CASSPSRDRGNNQPQHF.

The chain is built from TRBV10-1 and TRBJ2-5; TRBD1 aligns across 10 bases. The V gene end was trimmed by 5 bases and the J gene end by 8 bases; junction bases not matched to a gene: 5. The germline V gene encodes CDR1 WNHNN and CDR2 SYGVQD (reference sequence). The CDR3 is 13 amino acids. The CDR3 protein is CASSQDRGTTQYF. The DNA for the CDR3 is TGCGCCAGCAGTCAGGACAGGGGGACCACCCAGTACTTC.